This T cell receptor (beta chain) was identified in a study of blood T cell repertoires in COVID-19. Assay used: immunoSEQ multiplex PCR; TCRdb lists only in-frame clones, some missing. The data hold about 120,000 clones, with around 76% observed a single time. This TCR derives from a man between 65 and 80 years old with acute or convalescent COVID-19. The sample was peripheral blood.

In DNA form, the CDR3 reads TGTGCCAGCAGCTCGGGGGGACTCTGGAACACCGGGGAGCTGTTTTTT. Amino acid sequence: CASSSGGLWNTGELFF. The J gene is TRBJ2-2, the V gene TRBV7-2; TRBD2 agrees at 7 bases. CDR1 is SGHTA, CDR2 FQGNSA, per germline. The CDR3 contains 16 residues. V was pared by 4 bases and J by 1 base, with 6 bases of the junction left unmatched.